This passage covers 27 T cell receptor beta chains from one sample sequenced in a study of OX40 agonist ivuxolimab in advanced cancers. Profiled with immunoSEQ multiplex PCR; TCRdb holds only in-frame clones, not every one. The repertoire holds tens of thousands of clones, with about 89% as singletons. Source: CD4+ or CD8+ T cells sorted from blood, taken in a trial of the OX40 agonist ivuxolimab. Receptors originate from an adult with an advanced solid tumor such as melanoma, head and neck, liver or kidney cancer.

This clone was picked up one time. This rearrangement joins TRBV6-4 to TRBJ2-1; tentatively, D is TRBD2 (5 bases). Looked up from germline, CDR1 is MRHNA and CDR2 is SNTAGT. V lost 4 bases, J lost 5 bases, and 15 bases lay in between. The CDR3 runs to 15 residues. The CDR3 is CASSVKVGDNNEQFF. In DNA form, the CDR3 reads TGTGCCAGCAGTGTTAAGGTGGGAGACAACAATGAGCAGTTCTTC.

The chain recombines TRBV19 with TRBJ2-5; D not resolved. This CDR3 is built from 13 residues. V was pared by 5 bases and J by 4 bases, with 11 bases between. Germline loops: CDR1 LNHDA, CDR2 SQIVND (reference sequence). In DNA form, the CDR3 reads TGTGCCAGTAGTCCCACGGCTGGAGAGACCCAGTACTTC. Its translation: CASSPTAGETQYF.

This chain uses TRBV9 with TRBJ2-2; a weak D match, TRBD2 (5 bases). Per germline, CDR1 SGDLS and CDR2 YYNGEE. The CDR3 totals 18 residues. The V end lost 2 bases, the J end lost 7 bases, and 24 bases lay between the germline ends. The CDR3 DNA sequence: TGTGCCAGCAGCGTGGTGGGCGGCGGGCGAGTCTACATCGGGGAGCTGTTTTTT. The encoded protein is CASSVVGGGRVYIGELFF.

The V and J genes are TRBV27 and TRBJ2-7; a possible D gene is TRBD2 (6 bases). This CDR3 region has 13 residues. V lost 8 bases and J lost 3, with 14 bases in between. Germline V gene sequence: CDR1 MNHEY, CDR2 SMNVEV (reference sequence). CDR3: CASALAQFYEQYF. Here the CDR3 DNA reads TGTGCCAGCGCTCTAGCGCAATTCTACGAGCAGTACTTC.

This chain links TRBV9 with TRBJ2-3; 13 positions agree with TRBD2. The germline gives CDR1 SGDLS, CDR2 YYNGEE. The CDR3 runs to 18 residues. The J segment lost 3 bases and the V segment lost 2 bases, leaving 9 bases of the junction unmatched. CDR3 protein: CASSVEGLAGAVTDTQYF. The CDR3 bases are TGTGCCAGCAGCGTGGAAGGACTAGCGGGAGCAGTAACAGATACGCAGTATTTT.

The chain couples TRBV11-3 to TRBJ2-1; 9 bases are shared with TRBD1. The V gene end was trimmed by 5 bases and the J gene end by 5 bases; junction bases not matched to a gene: 13. The CDR3 runs to 17 residues. The germline V gene encodes CDR1 SGHNT and CDR2 YENEEA. The CDR3 DNA follows: TGTGCCAGCAGCGGTCGGATGGGGACAGGGTCGGACAATGAGCAGTTCTTC. Protein: CASSGRMGTGSDNEQFF.

This chain links TRBV5-6 with TRBJ2-5; perhaps TRBD1 as D (5 bases). The J call is doubtful: the DNA matches TRBJ2-7 better. This CDR3 has 17 amino acids. Germline V gene lookup returns CDR1 SGHDT and CDR2 YYEEEE. The CDR3 sequence is CASSLVGRIGDKIEQYF. As DNA, the CDR3 is TGTGCCAGCAGCTTGGTAGGGCGGATAGGGGATAAAATCGAGCAGTACTTC.

The V gene is TRBV5-4, the J gene TRBJ2-7; the match to TRBD2 covers 10 bases. Germline trimming cut 4 bases from V and 2 bases from J; bases unmatched to any gene: 3. This CDR3 has 14 residues. Germline CDR1 reads SGHNT; CDR2 reads YYREEE (reference sequence). CDR3 protein: CASSGGLATYEQYF. The CDR3 DNA sequence: TGTGCCAGCAGCGGGGGACTAGCGACCTACGAGCAGTACTTC.

This clone was found once. This chain links TRBV15 with TRBJ1-6, with D possibly being TRBD1 (6 bases). The CDR3 sequence is 14 residues long. Trimming pared 4 bases from V and 7 bases from J, leaving 11 bases between. The germline gives CDR1 LNHNV, CDR2 YYDKDF (reference sequence). The CDR3 DNA is TGTGCCACCAGCATCGACAGGAGAAATTCACCCCTCCACTTT. Encoded protein: CATSIDRRNSPLHF.

V usage is TRBV27 and J usage is TRBJ1-6; D unresolved. The CDR3 is 14 residues long. CDR1 is MNHEY and CDR2 is SMNVEV in the germline V gene (reference sequence). The V end was cut by 7 bases, the J end by 4 bases, with 11 bases between. The DNA for the CDR3 is TGTGCCAGCACAGCAGGACCGTATAATTCACCCCTCCACTTT. Translating it yields CASTAGPYNSPLHF.

This clone was recorded a few times. The chain's CDR3 is CASSAPPGPHGQPQHF. CDR3 DNA sequence: TGTGCCAGCAGCGCCCCCCCTGGGCCCCATGGTCAGCCCCAGCATTTT. This chain links TRBV7-6 with TRBJ1-5; D is unresolved. This CDR3 has 16 residues. Per the germline V gene, CDR1 is SGHVS and CDR2 is FNYEAQ. Trimming left V 5 bases short and J 6 bases short, with 20 bases between.

For this clone: Germline and junction disagree at one end, which may indicate a read error. The genes are TRBV7-9 and TRBJ1-1, with D uncertain. The germline V gene encodes CDR1 SEHNR and CDR2 FQNEAQ (reference sequence). This CDR3 has 11 amino acids. CDR3 region: CASSFDGEALF. The CDR3 DNA sequence: TGTGCCAGCAGCTTTGACGGTGAAGCTCTCTTT.

The rearrangement uses TRBV9 and TRBJ1-4; D might be TRBD1 (5 bases). The CDR3 has 15 residues. The ends were cut back, 3 bases at V and 3 bases at J, with 12 bases in the middle. Germline CDR1 SGDLS, CDR2 YYNGEE. The CDR3 loop is CASSAGQGSNEKLFF. The CDR3 DNA reads as TGTGCCAGCAGCGCGGGGCAGGGCTCTAATGAAAAACTGTTTTTT.

The gene calls are TRBV6-6 and TRBJ1-4, with D possibly TRBD1 on 5 matching bases. The V gene's germline CDR1 is MNHNY and CDR2 SVGAGI (reference sequence). This CDR3 has 12 amino acids. Trimming removed 4 bases at V and 6 bases at J, with 6 bases between. The DNA of the CDR3 is TGTGCCAGCAGTTGGGGGGATGAAAAACTGTTTTTT. The encoded protein is CASSWGDEKLFF.

This chain uses TRBV11-2 with TRBJ1-1, with 8 bases identical to TRBD1. Germline V lookup: CDR1 SGHAT, CDR2 FQNNGV. V shed 5 bases and J 4 bases; nucleotides not matched to a gene: 3. CDR3 length equals 13 residues. The CDR3 loop reads CASSQGAITEAFF. The CDR3 DNA follows: TGTGCCAGCAGCCAGGGGGCTATCACTGAAGCTTTCTTT.

The chain combines TRBV11-2 with TRBJ2-1; 7 bases match TRBD2. The CDR3 runs 17 residues. The J segment lost 7 bases and the V segment lost 5 bases, leaving 17 bases of the junction unmatched. Germline values: CDR1 SGHAT, CDR2 FQNNGV. CDR3 region: CASSHQIGEGTWNEQFF. The CDR3 nucleotides read TGTGCCAGCAGCCATCAGATTGGGGAGGGGACCTGGAATGAGCAGTTCTTC.

The chain carries TRBV11-2 and TRBJ2-1, with 7 bases aligning to TRBD2. CDR3 length: 15 residues. The junction had 8 bases not matched to a gene; V was cut back by 6 bases and J by 3 bases. In germline, CDR1 is SGHAT, CDR2 FQNNGV. This CDR3 is CASRSGVAGYNEQFF. The CDR3 region has the DNA TGTGCCAGCAGGTCCGGGGTAGCGGGCTACAATGAGCAGTTCTTC.

This chain connects TRBV28 to TRBJ2-7; D possibly corresponds to TRBD1 (5 bases). The CDR3 has 13 amino acids. The germline gives CDR1 MDHEN, CDR2 SYDVKM. V shed 5 bases and J shed 6 bases, with 14 bases lying between them. The CDR3 DNA follows: TGTGCCAGCAGTGGATCGCAGGGTTCCGAGCAGTACGTC. Amino acid sequence: CASSGSQGSEQYV.

The rearrangement joins TRBV5-8 to TRBJ2-7; 7 positions agree with TRBD1. Looked up from germline, CDR1 is SGHTS and CDR2 is YDEGEE. CDR3 length: 15 residues. V dropped 4 bases and J dropped 2; count of bases not matched to a gene: 9. CDR3 in DNA: TGTGCCAGCAGCGAAGAGCAGGGGGTCCCCTACGAGCAGTACTTC. It is translated as CASSEEQGVPYEQYF.

This chain connects TRBV7-9 to TRBJ1-1; D gene uncertain. Germline-derived CDR1 and CDR2 are SEHNR and FQNEAQ (reference sequence). Trimming pared 8 bases from V and 4 bases from J, leaving 8 bases between. The CDR3 loop spans 11 amino acids. CDR3 in DNA: TGTGCCAGCGGGTCGGGCACTGAAGCTTTCTTT. This translates into CASGSGTEAFF.

The V call is TRBV15, the J call TRBJ2-1; 12 nucleotides agree with TRBD2. V dropped 1 base and J dropped 8; count of bases not matched to a gene: 12. This CDR3 spans 18 amino acids. Germline V gives CDR1 LNHNV, CDR2 YYDKDF (reference sequence). CDR3 nucleotides: TGTGCCACCAGCAGAGGACTAGCGGGAGTGGTCGCGTTTGATGAGCAGTTCTTC. This sequence encodes CATSRGLAGVVAFDEQFF.

The rearrangement links TRBV4-1 to TRBJ1-5; the D gene is possibly TRBD1 (6 bases). Germline lookup yields CDR1 MGHRA and CDR2 YSYEKL. The V end lost 1 base, the J end lost 7 bases, and 11 bases lay between the germline ends. This CDR3 has 14 amino acids. The DNA for the CDR3 is TGCGCCAGCAGCCAAGCAGGGGCCCACCAGCCCCAGCATTTT. This translates into CASSQAGAHQPQHF.

This clone was counted between two and nine times. The genes are TRBV15 and TRBJ2-7, with 11 bases that match TRBD1. The CDR3 spans 12 residues. V was clipped by 5 bases and J by 6 bases; unmatched bases: 0. Germline V gene data show CDR1 as LNHNV and CDR2 as YYDKDF (reference sequence). The CDR3 region is CATSGTGGEQYF. The DNA of the CDR3 is TGTGCCACCAGCGGGACAGGGGGCGAGCAGTACTTC.

J is TRBJ2-2 and V is TRBV5-6; TRBD2 aligns across 8 bases. V lost 0 bases, J lost 4 bases, and 8 bases stayed unmatched. The CDR3 is 17 residues long. The germline CDR1 and CDR2 sequences are SGHDT and YYEEEE. CDR3 DNA sequence: TGTGCCAGCAGCTTGGCGTTAGCGGGACATGTCACCGGGGAGCTGTTTTTT. The encoded protein is CASSLALAGHVTGELFF.

This chain joins TRBV5-4 and TRBJ2-7, with unresolved D. The CDR3 is 13 residues long. V was clipped by 2 bases and J by 2 bases, with 8 bases between them. Per the germline V gene, CDR1 is SGHNT and CDR2 is YYREEE (reference sequence). In nucleotides, the CDR3 is TGTGCCAGCAGCTTTGGCAGAACCTACGAGCAGTACGTC. Encoded protein: CASSFGRTYEQYV.

The chain links TRBV15 to TRBJ1-4; D is undetermined. Germline V CDR1 and CDR2: LNHNV, YYDKDF (reference sequence). This CDR3 has 15 amino acids. Trimming stripped 5 bases from V and 0 bases from J, with 10 bases between. Here the CDR3 reads CATSGGQATNEKLFF. The CDR3 DNA reads as TGTGCCACCAGCGGAGGGCAGGCAACTAATGAAAAACTGTTTTTT.

J is TRBJ1-4 and V is TRBV9, with 8 bases fitting TRBD1. Germline CDR1 and CDR2: SGDLS and YYNGEE. Trimming removed 3 bases from V and 3 bases from J; junction bases left unmatched: 1. This CDR3 is 14 amino acids long. CDR3 region: CASSATGANEKLFF. In DNA form, the CDR3 reads TGTGCCAGCAGCGCGACAGGGGCTAATGAAAAACTGTTTTTT. The full variable domain, its missing parts supplied by reference TRBV9 and TRBJ1-4, is DSGVTQTPKHLITATGQRVTLRCSPRSGDLSVYWYQQSLDQGLQFLIQYYNGEERAKGNILERFSAQQFPDLHSELNLSSLELGDSALYFCASSATGANEKLFFGSGTQLSVL.